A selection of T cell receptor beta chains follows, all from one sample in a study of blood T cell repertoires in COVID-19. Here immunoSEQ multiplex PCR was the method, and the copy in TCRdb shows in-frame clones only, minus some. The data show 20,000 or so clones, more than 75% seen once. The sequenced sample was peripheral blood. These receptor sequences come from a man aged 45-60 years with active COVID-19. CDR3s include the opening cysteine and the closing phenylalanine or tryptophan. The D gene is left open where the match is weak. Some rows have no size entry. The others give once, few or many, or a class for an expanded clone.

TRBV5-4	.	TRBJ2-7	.	CASSLDLLYEQYF	TGTGCCAGCAGCTTGGATCTTCTTTACGAGCAGTACTTC
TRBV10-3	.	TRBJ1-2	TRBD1	CAISEPGTGEYGYTF	TGTGCCATCAGTGAACCCGGGACAGGCGAATATGGCTACACCTTC
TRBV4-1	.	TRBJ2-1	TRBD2	CASSQGWLAGYNEQFF	TGCGCCAGCAGCCAAGGGTGGCTAGCGGGCTACAATGAGCAGTTCTTC
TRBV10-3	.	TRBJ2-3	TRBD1	CAIRRWTGGGTDTQYF	TGTGCCATCAGACGATGGACAGGGGGTGGCACAGATACGCAGTATTTT
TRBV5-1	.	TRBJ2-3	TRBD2	CASSFRTSGATDTQYF	TGCGCCAGCAGCTTCCGGACTAGCGGGGCCACAGATACGCAGTATTTT
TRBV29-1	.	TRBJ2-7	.	CSVVPSAHEQYF	TGCAGCGTTGTACCTAGCGCCCACGAGCAGTACTTC
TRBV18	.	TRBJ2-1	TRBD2	CASSQLADVDEQFF	TGTGCCAGCTCACAACTAGCGGATGTGGATGAGCAGTTCTTC
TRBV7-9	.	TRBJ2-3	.	CASSLWGGLDTQYF	TGTGCCAGCAGCTTATGGGGGGGCCTGGATACGCAGTATTTT
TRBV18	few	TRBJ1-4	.	CASSNVQRTNEKLFF	TGTGCCAGCTCAAACGTACAGAGAACTAATGAAAAACTGTTTTTT
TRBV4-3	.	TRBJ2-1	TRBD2	CASSQQLAGVSYNEQFF	TGCGCCAGCAGCCAACAACTAGCGGGAGTTTCCTACAATGAGCAGTTCTTC
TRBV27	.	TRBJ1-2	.	CASSLSGRGEGYTF	TGTGCCAGCAGTTTATCGGGCAGGGGAGAAGGCTACACCTTC
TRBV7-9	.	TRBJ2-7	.	CATDGGYEQYF	TGTGCCACGGACGGGGGCTACGAGCAGTACTTC
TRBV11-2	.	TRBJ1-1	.	CASSPLNTEAFF	TGTGCCAGCAGCCCATTGAACACTGAAGCTTTCTTT
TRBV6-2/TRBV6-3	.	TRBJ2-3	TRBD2	CASSRRLAGLTDTQYF	TGTGCCAGCAGTCGGCGGCTAGCGGGCCTCACAGATACGCAGTATTTT
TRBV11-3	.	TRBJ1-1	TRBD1	CASSSPSSNRDRLEAFF	TGTGCCAGCAGCTCCCCGTCCAGCAACCGGGACAGACTTGAAGCTTTCTTT
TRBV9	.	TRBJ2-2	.	CASSADAAQVAGELFF	TGTGCCAGCAGCGCCGACGCCGCGCAGGTGGCCGGGGAGCTGTTTTTT
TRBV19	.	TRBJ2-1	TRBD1	CASSIRGQGAISSYNEQFF	TGTGCCAGTAGTATTCGGGGACAGGGGGCCATAAGCTCCTACAATGAGCAGTTCTTC
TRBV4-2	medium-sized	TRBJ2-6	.	CASSQDASSGANVLTF	TGTGCCAGCAGCCAAGATGCCAGCTCTGGGGCCAACGTCCTGACTTTC
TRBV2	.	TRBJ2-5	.	CASSDDIWETQYF	TGTGCCAGCAGTGACGACATTTGGGAGACCCAGTACTTC
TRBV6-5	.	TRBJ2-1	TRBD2	CASSLLAGGVNEQFF	TGTGCCAGCAGTCTATTAGCGGGAGGGGTGAATGAGCAGTTCTTC
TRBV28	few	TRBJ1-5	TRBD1	CASSSPTGGGQPQHF	TGTGCCAGCAGTTCCCCGACAGGGGGCGGCCAGCCCCAGCATTTT
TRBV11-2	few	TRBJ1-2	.	CASSLEAYREYGYTF	TGTGCCAGCAGCTTAGAAGCGTACAGGGAATATGGCTACACCTTC
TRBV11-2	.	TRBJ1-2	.	CASSTRQEYGYTF	TGTGCCAGCAGCACCCGACAGGAATATGGCTACACCTTC
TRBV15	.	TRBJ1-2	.	CAASRDLQGSGYTF	TGTGCCGCCAGCAGAGATCTCCAGGGCTCTGGCTACACCTTC
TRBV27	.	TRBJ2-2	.	CASSSGERTGELFF	TGTGCCAGCAGTTCCGGGGAGAGAACCGGGGAGCTGTTTTTT
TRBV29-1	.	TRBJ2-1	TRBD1	CSVKGAWNEQFF	TGCAGCGTTAAGGGGGCGTGGAATGAGCAGTTCTTC
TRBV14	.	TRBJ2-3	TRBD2	CASSKQLASTDTQYF	TGTGCCAGCAGCAAACAACTAGCGAGCACAGATACGCAGTATTTT
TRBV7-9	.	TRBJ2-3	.	CASSSAWAPGADTQYF	TGTGCCAGCAGCTCCGCCTGGGCGCCCGGTGCAGATACGCAGTATTTT
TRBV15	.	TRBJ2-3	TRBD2	CATSRARRGGTDTQYF	TGTGCCACCAGCAGAGCTCGGCGGGGGGGCACAGATACGCAGTATTTT
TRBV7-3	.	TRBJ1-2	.	CASSADGYYGYTF	TGTGCCAGCAGCGCCGACGGGTACTATGGCTACACCTTC
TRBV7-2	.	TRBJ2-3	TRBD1	CASSQGARVPDTQYF	TGTGCCAGCAGCCAGGGGGCGCGGGTCCCAGATACGCAGTATTTT
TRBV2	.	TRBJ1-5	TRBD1	CASSPGQGAKPQHF	TGTGCCAGCAGCCCGGGACAGGGTGCCAAGCCCCAGCATTTT
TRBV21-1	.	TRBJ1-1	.	CASSDPWTANTEAFF	TGTGCCAGCAGCGACCCCTGGACAGCGAACACTGAAGCTTTCTTT
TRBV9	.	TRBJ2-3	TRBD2	CASSPLSGSGADTQYF	TGTGCCAGCAGCCCTCTTAGCGGGAGCGGCGCAGATACGCAGTATTTT
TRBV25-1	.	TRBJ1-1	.	CASRGYSGTEAFF	TGTGCCAGCAGGGGCTATTCTGGCACTGAAGCTTTCTTT
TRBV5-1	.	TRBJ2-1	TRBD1	CASSLVRTGFNEQFF	TGCGCCAGCAGCTTGGTTCGGACAGGGTTCAATGAGCAGTTCTTC
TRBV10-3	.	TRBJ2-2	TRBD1	CAISDPGTGGAGELFF	TGTGCCATCAGTGACCCGGGGACAGGGGGCGCCGGGGAGCTGTTTTTT
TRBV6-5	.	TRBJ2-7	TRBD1	CASSYSGDSSYEQYF	TGTGCCAGCAGTTACTCGGGGGACAGCTCCTACGAGCAGTACTTC
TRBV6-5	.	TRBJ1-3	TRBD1	CASSYSTGGGTIYF	TGTGCCAGCAGTTACTCGACAGGGGGGGGCACCATATATTTT
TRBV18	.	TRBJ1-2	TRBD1	CASSPPGTGGNYGYTF	TGTGCCAGCTCACCGCCCGGGACAGGGGGCAACTATGGCTACACCTTC
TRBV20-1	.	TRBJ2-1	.	CSATRNNEQFF	TGCAGTGCTACTAGGAACAATGAGCAGTTCTTC
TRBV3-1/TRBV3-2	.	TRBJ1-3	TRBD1	CASSRGQGNSGNTIYF	TGTGCCAGCAGCCGAGGACAGGGGAACTCTGGAAACACCATATATTTT
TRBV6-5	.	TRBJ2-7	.	CASRITLGRYEQYF	TGTGCCAGCAGAATCACCCTAGGCCGCTACGAGCAGTACTTC
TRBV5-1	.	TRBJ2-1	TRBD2	CASSAPLAGGSPYNEQFF	TGCGCCAGCAGCGCCCCTCTGGCGGGGGGCTCTCCCTACAATGAGCAGTTCTTC
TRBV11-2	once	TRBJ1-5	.	CASSFGSNQPQHF	TGTGCCAGCAGCTTCGGTAGCAATCAGCCCCAGCATTTT
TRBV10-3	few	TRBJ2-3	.	CAISDQAGTHTQYF	TGTGCCATCAGTGATCAGGCGGGCACTCATACGCAGTATTTT
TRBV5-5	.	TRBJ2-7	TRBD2	CASSLRASGGGEYEQYF	TGTGCCAGCAGCTTGCGCGCTAGCGGGGGGGGTGAGTACGAGCAGTACTTC
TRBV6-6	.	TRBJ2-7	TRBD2	CASSTQASGDEQYF	TGTGCCAGCAGTACCCAGGCTAGCGGGGACGAGCAGTACTTC
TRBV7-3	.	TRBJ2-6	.	CASRRTGANVLTF	TGTGCCAGCAGGAGGACTGGGGCCAACGTCCTGACTTTC
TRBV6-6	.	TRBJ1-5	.	CASSYEGYSNQPQHF	TGTGCCAGCAGTTACGAGGGATATAGCAATCAGCCCCAGCATTTT
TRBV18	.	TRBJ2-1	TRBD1	CASSPPSTGGYEQFF	TGTGCCAGCTCACCCCCCTCGACAGGGGGCTATGAGCAGTTCTTC
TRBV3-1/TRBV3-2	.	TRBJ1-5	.	CASSQQGKQPQHF	TGTGCCAGCAGCCAACAGGGGAAACAGCCCCAGCATTTT
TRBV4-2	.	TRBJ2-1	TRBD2	CATHGGTSGRPGNEQFF	TGTGCCACGCATGGGGGGACTAGCGGGAGGCCTGGGAATGAGCAGTTCTTC
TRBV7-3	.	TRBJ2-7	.	CASSLPRQRSYEQYF	TGTGCCAGCAGCCTACCTCGCCAGCGCTCCTACGAGCAGTACTTC